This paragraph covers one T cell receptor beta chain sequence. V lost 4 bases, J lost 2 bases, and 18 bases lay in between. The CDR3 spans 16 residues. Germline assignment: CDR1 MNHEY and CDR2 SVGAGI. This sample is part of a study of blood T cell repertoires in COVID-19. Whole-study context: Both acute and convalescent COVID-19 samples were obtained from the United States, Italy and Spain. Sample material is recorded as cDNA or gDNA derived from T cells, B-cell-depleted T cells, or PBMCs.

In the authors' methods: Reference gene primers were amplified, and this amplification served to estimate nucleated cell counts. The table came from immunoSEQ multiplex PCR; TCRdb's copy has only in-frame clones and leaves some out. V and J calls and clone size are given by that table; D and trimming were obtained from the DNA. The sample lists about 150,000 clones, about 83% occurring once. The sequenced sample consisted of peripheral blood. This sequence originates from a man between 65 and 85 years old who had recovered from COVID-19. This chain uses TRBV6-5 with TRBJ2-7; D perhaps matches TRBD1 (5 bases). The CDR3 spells CASSSLGQGNTYEQYF. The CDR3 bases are TGTGCCAGCAGTTCCCTTGGGCAGGGCAACACCTACGAGCAGTACTTC.